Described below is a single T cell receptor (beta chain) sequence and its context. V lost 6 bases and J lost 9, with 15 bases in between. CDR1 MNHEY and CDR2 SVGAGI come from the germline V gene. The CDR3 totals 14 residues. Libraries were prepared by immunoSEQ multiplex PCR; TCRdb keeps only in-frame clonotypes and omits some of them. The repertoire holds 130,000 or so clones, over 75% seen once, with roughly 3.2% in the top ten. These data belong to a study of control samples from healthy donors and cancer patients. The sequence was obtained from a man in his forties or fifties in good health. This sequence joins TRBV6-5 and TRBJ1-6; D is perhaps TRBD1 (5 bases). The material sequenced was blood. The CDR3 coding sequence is TGTGCCAGCAGCATGGGACGGGGGTTTTCACCCCTCCACTTT. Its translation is CASSMGRGFSPLHF.